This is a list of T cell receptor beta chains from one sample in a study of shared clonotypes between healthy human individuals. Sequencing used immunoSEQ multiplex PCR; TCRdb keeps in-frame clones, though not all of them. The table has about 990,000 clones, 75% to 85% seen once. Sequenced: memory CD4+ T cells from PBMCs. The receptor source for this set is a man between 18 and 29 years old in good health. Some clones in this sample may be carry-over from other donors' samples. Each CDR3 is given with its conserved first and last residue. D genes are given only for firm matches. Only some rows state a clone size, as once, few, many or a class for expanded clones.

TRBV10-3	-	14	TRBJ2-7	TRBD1	TGTGCCATCAATCTTGGACAGGGTACCTACGAGCAGTACTTC	CAINLGQGTYEQYF
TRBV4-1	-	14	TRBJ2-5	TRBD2	TGCGCCAGCAGCCAGCTAGCGGGAGTGGAGACCCAGTACTTC	CASSQLAGVETQYF
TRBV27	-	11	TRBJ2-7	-	TGTGCCAGCACGTTATTAGGGGAGCAGTACTTC	CASTLLGEQYF
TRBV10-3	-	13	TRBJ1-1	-	TGTGCCATCAGGGGAGGGAGTAACACTGAAGCTTTCTTT	CAIRGGSNTEAFF
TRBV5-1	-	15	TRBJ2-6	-	TGCGCCAGCTCGGGGCCGGACCCCGGGGCCAACGTCCTGACTTTC	CASSGPDPGANVLTF
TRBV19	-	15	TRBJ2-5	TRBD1	TGTGCCAGTAGTATGGACCGACAGGGCCCTCAGACCCAGTACTTC	CASSMDRQGPQTQYF
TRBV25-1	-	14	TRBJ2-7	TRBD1	TGTGCCAGCAGTTGGGCAGGGGGCATTTACGAGCAGTACTTC	CASSWAGGIYEQYF
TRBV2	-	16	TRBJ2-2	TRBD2	TGTGCCAGCAGGGAAACTAGCGGAAGCAACACCGGGGAGCTGTTTTTT	CASRETSGSNTGELFF
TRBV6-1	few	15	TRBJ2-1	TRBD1	TGTGCCAGCAGTCAGGGGACAGGGCCCCGTGGTGAGCAGTTCTTC	CASSQGTGPRGEQFF
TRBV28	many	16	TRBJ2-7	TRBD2	TGTGCCAGCAGTTTAGGGGGGGGTAGCGGGACTTACGAGCAGTACTTC	CASSLGGGSGTYEQYF
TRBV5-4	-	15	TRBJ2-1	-	TGTGCCAGCAGCGTGGGTCCGGCCTCCTACAATGAGCAGTTCTTC	CASSVGPASYNEQFF
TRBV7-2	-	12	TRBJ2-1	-	TGTGCCAGCAGCTTAGTCTTCAATGAGCAGTTCTTC	CASSLVFNEQFF
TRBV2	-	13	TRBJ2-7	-	TGTGCCAGTGGATTAGGGCTCGGGGGCGAGCAGTACTTC	CASGLGLGGEQYF
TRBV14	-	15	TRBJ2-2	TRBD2	TGTGCCAGCAGCCAAGGGAGCGGGGGGACCGGGGAGCTGTTTTTT	CASSQGSGGTGELFF
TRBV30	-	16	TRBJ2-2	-	TGTGCCTGGAGCCCCTGGACCGGAGGGGGCACCGGGGAGCTGTTTTTT	CAWSPWTGGGTGELFF